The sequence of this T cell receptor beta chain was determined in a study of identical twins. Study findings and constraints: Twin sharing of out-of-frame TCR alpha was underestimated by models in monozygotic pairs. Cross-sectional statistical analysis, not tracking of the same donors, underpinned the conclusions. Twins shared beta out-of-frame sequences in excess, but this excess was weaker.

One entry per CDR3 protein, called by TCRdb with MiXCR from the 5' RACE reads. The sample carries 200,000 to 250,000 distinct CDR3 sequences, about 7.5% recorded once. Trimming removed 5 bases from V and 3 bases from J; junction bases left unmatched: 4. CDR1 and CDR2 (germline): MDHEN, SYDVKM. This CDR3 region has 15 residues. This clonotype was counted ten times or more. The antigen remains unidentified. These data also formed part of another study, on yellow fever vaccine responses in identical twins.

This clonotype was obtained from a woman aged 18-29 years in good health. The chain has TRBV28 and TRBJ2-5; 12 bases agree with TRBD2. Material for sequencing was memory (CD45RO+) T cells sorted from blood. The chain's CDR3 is CASSQTSGRKETQYF. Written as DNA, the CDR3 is TGTGCCAGCAGTCAGACTAGCGGGAGAAAAGAGACCCAGTACTTC. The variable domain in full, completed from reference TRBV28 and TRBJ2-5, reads DVKVTQSSRYLVKRTGEKVFLECVQDMDHENMFWYRQDPGLGLRLIYFSYDVKMKEKGDIPEGYSVSREKKERFSLILESASTNQTSMYLCASSQTSGRKETQYFGPGTRLLVL.